This T cell receptor (beta chain) was observed in a study of T cell responses to AZD1222 COVID-19 vaccine. V trimming: 6 bases; J trimming: 0 bases; junction bases outside the gene matches: 2. CDR3 length: 14 amino acids. Germline-derived CDR1 and CDR2 are LNHDA and SQIVND (reference sequence). Using immunoSEQ multiplex PCR, the repertoire was profiled, and TCRdb retains in-frame clones only, with some absent. This repertoire shows 150,000 to 200,000 clones, about 95% found once; its top ten account for 0.64%. On this clone itself: Its antigen is currently unknown.

Notes on the study in general: Reportedly, nearly half of unique spike TCRs recognized epitopes outside B.1.351/B.1.1.7 mutations.

The chain uses TRBV19 and TRBJ1-1; 9 bases match TRBD1. The sequence came from an adult in good health. This sample comprised peripheral blood, obtained on day 0 of AZD1222 vaccination. The CDR3 loop reads CASRDRGMNTEAFF. CDR3 bases: TGTGCCAGTAGGGACAGGGGAATGAACACTGAAGCTTTCTTT.